The rows below give T cell receptor beta chains drawn from one sample of a study of OX40 agonist ivuxolimab in advanced cancers. Assay used: immunoSEQ multiplex PCR; TCRdb lists only in-frame clones, some missing. The sample includes some 10,000 clones, around 85% of them seen just once. The sequencing used CD4+ or CD8+ T cells sorted from blood, collected in a trial of the OX40 agonist ivuxolimab. Every receptor here comes from an adult with an advanced solid tumor such as melanoma, head and neck, liver or kidney cancer. Both conserved end residues are part of each CDR3. The order of the fields is D gene, clone size, J gene, V gene, CDR3 length, CDR3 protein, CDR3 DNA. D genes are given only for firm matches. Some rows mark clone size as missing; the rest say once, few, many or name a class of expanded clone.

>-|few|TRBJ2-1|TRBV10-1|12
CASSALSNEQFF
TGCGCCAGCAGTGCGTTGAGCAATGAGCAGTTCTTC
>-|-|TRBJ2-5|TRBV15|13
CATRSPTQETQYF
TGTGCCACCAGGAGTCCTACCCAAGAGACCCAGTACTTC
>TRBD2|-|TRBJ2-3|TRBV11-3|18
CASSGTSGDPPSTDTQYF
TGTGCCAGCAGCGGGACTAGCGGGGACCCTCCTAGCACAGATACGCAGTATTTT
>-|-|TRBJ1-2|TRBV14|11
CASSQGYGYTF
TGTGCCAGCAGCCAGGGTTATGGCTACACCTTC
>-|-|TRBJ1-1|TRBV1|15
CTSSSGVGCHTEAFF
TGCACCAGCAGCTCGGGGGTGGGGTGTCACACTGAAGCTTTCTTT
>-|-|TRBJ1-5|TRBV13|16
CASSLGREGSNQPQHF
TGTGCCAGCAGCTTAGGCCGCGAGGGTAGCAATCAGCCCCAGCATTTT
>-|-|TRBJ2-5|TRBV28|13
CASRDSGLETQYF
TGTGCCAGCAGGGACTCGGGGTTGGAGACCCAGTACTTC
>-|-|TRBJ2-3|TRBV2|12
CASNRGTDTQYF
TGTGCCAGCAACCGAGGCACAGATACGCAGTATTTT
>-|-|TRBJ1-2|TRBV29-1|12
CSVELDSYGYTF
TGCAGCGTTGAGTTGGACAGCTATGGCTACACCTTC
>-|-|TRBJ2-7|TRBV6-9|12
CASSYGGFEQYF
TGTGCCAGCAGTTACGGGGGATTCGAGCAGTACTTC
>-|once|TRBJ1-2|TRBV13|14
CASSLGTGLDGYTF
TGTGCCAGCAGCTTAGGAACGGGTTTGGATGGCTACACCTTC
>-|-|TRBJ2-5|TRBV4-2|15
CASSQERTGQETQYF
TGTGCCAGCAGCCAAGAAAGGACCGGCCAAGAGACCCAGTACTTC
>TRBD1|few|TRBJ2-7|TRBV7-9|14
CASSLTTGGGEQYF
TGTGCCAGCAGCCTAACGACAGGGGGCGGCGAGCAGTACTTC
>-|-|TRBJ1-1|TRBV5-1|14
CASSLVRQADEAFF
TGCGCCAGCAGCTTGGTGAGACAGGCAGATGAAGCTTTCTTT
>TRBD1|medium-sized|TRBJ2-7|TRBV6-5|14
CASSEGQGVTEQYF
TGTGCCAGCAGCGAGGGACAGGGGGTTACCGAGCAGTACTTC
>TRBD2|-|TRBJ2-3|TRBV4-1|16
CASSAGLAGFTDTQYF
TGCGCCAGCAGCGCCGGACTAGCGGGGTTCACAGATACGCAGTATTTT
>-|-|TRBJ2-2|TRBV25-1|12
CASSTPPGELFF
TGTGCCAGCAGTACTCCACCCGGGGAGCTGTTTTTT
>TRBD1|once|TRBJ2-5|TRBV7-9|14
CASSFPGQRETQYF
TGTGCCAGCAGCTTTCCGGGACAGAGAGAGACCCAGTACTTC